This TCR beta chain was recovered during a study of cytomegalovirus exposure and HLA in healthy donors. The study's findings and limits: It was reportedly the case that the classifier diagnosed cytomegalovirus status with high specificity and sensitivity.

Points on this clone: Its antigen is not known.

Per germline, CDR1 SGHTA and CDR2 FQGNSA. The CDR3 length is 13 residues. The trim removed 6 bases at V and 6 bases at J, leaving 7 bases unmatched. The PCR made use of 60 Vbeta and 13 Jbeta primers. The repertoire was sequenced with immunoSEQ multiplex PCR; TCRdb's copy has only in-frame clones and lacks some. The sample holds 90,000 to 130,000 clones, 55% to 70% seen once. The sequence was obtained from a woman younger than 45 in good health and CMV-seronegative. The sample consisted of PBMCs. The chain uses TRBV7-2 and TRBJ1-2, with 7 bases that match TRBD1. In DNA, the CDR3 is TGTGCCAGCAGAAACGACAGGGTTGATGGCTACACCTTC. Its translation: CASRNDRVDGYTF.